Listed below are T cell receptor beta chains from one sample, sequenced in a study of shared clonotypes between healthy human individuals. Sequencing was performed with immunoSEQ multiplex PCR; in TCRdb, only in-frame clones are kept and a portion is missing. The sample has about 480,000 clones, 60% to 80% seen once; the top ten hold 9.5% to 15%. Sequenced material: PBMCs. The source is a middle-aged woman in good health. Some clones in this sample may be carry-over from other donors' samples. Each CDR3 is given with its conserved first and last residue. Size tells how often a clone was seen (once, few, many) or the class of an expanded clone, and some rows leave it out.

j_call cdr3_length clone_size v_call cdr3_aa
TRBJ2-6 15 . TRBV19 CASSIGTLFTNVLTF
TRBJ2-3 16 . TRBV7-9 CASSLVWTSGADTQYF
TRBJ2-7 13 . TRBV5-1 CASSELAGLEQYF
TRBJ1-1 13 . TRBV7-3 CASSLNVNTEAFF
TRBJ1-4 11 . TRBV30 CAWSGGEKLFF
TRBJ1-2 10 . TRBV6-1 CASRMGGYTF
TRBJ2-5 18 . TRBV5-4 CASSSGGSTGRVQETQYF
TRBJ2-1 15 . TRBV10-2 CASKGEAGTLGGQFF
TRBJ2-6 13 . TRBV18 CASYLRGANVLTF
TRBJ2-5 15 . TRBV2 CASSETVPGGETQYF
TRBJ2-7 15 . TRBV9 CASSVGASPSYEQYF
TRBJ1-1 13 . TRBV7-3 CASQGQGTTEAFF
TRBJ2-7 14 . TRBV5-4 CASSSGGGRYEQYF
TRBJ2-1 13 . TRBV7-2 CASSLTLRGEQFF
TRBJ2-7 14 . TRBV11-2 CASSLAGQVYEQYF
TRBJ2-1 12 . TRBV28 CASTTGVNEQFF
TRBJ1-2 13 . TRBV7-2 CASSLGQGYGYTF
TRBJ2-1 16 . TRBV4-2 CASSQPVRQGFNEQFF
TRBJ2-7 14 . TRBV27 CASSLNRGTYEQYF
TRBJ1-2 12 few TRBV21-1 CASSKFINGYTF
TRBJ1-2 20 . TRBV27 CASSPLGLDRGLGPGGGYTF
TRBJ2-7 14 . TRBV19 CASSIDQAPYEQYF
TRBJ2-5 14 . TRBV5-1 CASSLADREETQYF
TRBJ2-1 13 . TRBV7-9 CASSLWVDNEQFF
TRBJ1-4 15 . TRBV9 CASSVGGATNEKLFF
TRBJ2-1 13 once TRBV7-3 CASGANSYNEQFF
TRBJ1-1 11 few TRBV30 CAWETATEAFF
TRBJ1-2 13 . TRBV14 CASSQGKGLSYTF
TRBJ2-7 14 . TRBV11-2 CASRTSGRTYEQYF
TRBJ2-3 13 . TRBV27 CASTSRFRDTQYF
TRBJ2-5 15 . TRBV5-1 CASSLGQGGKETQYF
TRBJ2-5 15 . TRBV7-2 CASSLGTRGQETQYF
TRBJ2-7 10 . TRBV19 CATRLYEQYF
TRBJ1-1 13 . TRBV7-9 CASSQGGNTEAFF
TRBJ2-7 14 . TRBV11-2 CASSDRDSSYEQYF
TRBJ2-3 18 . TRBV21-1 CASSKALFRGAYTDTQYF
TRBJ2-5 13 . TRBV5-6 CASSPGEVETQYF
TRBJ2-3 12 . TRBV28 CASTTSSDTQYF
TRBJ1-4 15 . TRBV13 CASSSSDRKNEKLFF
TRBJ2-3 15 . TRBV7-8 CASSSGGSGTDTQYF
TRBJ2-7 12 . TRBV28 CASSLYSYEQYF
TRBJ2-7 12 once TRBV4-2 CASSQDRYEQYF
TRBJ2-7 12 . TRBV2 CASSEQGFEQYF
TRBJ1-6 12 . TRBV6-1 CASSGDNSPLHF